Listed below are T cell receptor beta chains from one sample, sequenced in a study of cytomegalovirus exposure and HLA in healthy donors. Profiled with immunoSEQ multiplex PCR; TCRdb holds only in-frame clones, not every one. The sample includes 100,000 to 150,000 clones, around four fifths of them seen just once. Sequenced material: PBMCs. Source of these receptors: a woman between 35 and 50 years old in good health and CMV-seropositive. CDR3s include the opening cysteine and the closing phenylalanine or tryptophan. A D gene is named only where the DNA matches it firmly. The size of a clone is reported for some rows only, either as once, few or many, or as a class for expanded clones.

j_call	clone_size	d_call	v_call	cdr3_aa	cdr3_nt
TRBJ2-7	.	.	TRBV4-1	CASSQEHGSLGEQYF	TGCGCCAGCAGCCAAGAGCACGGGAGTTTAGGTGAGCAGTACTTC
TRBJ2-3	.	.	TRBV7-3	CASSKTRGTDTQYF	TGTGCCAGCAGCAAAACTAGGGGCACAGATACGCAGTATTTT
TRBJ2-3	.	TRBD2	TRBV29-1	CSVGSGSWDTQYF	TGCAGCGTGGGTAGCGGGAGCTGGGATACGCAGTATTTT
TRBJ1-6	.	.	TRBV4-1	CASSQTPGLTNSPLHF	TGCGCCAGCAGCCAAACTCCGGGACTGACTAATTCACCCCTCCACTTT
TRBJ2-7	few	TRBD2	TRBV5-4	CASSQAAGLASEQYF	TGTGCCAGCAGCCAGGCTGCGGGACTAGCGAGCGAGCAGTACTTC
TRBJ2-3	once	TRBD2	TRBV4-2	CASSQDRTSGPHTDTQYF	TGTGCCAGCAGCCAAGATCGCACTAGCGGGCCCCACACAGATACGCAGTATTTT
TRBJ1-2	.	TRBD1	TRBV4-3	CASSQDWGGTGAIFYGYTF	TGCGCCAGCAGCCAAGATTGGGGCGGGACAGGGGCTATATTCTATGGCTACACCTTC
TRBJ2-1	.	.	TRBV6-1	CASSRRDNAYNEQFF	TGTGCCAGCAGTCGCCGGGACAACGCCTACAATGAGCAGTTCTTC
TRBJ2-7	.	.	TRBV2	CASSGQGMVVGSYEQYF	TGTGCCAGCAGCGGCCAGGGGATGGTCGTAGGCTCCTACGAGCAGTACTTC
TRBJ2-5	.	.	TRBV11-3	CASSRPGQETQYF	TGTGCCAGCAGCCGACCGGGCCAAGAGACCCAGTACTTC
TRBJ2-2	.	TRBD1	TRBV6-4	CASKGQGDTGELFF	TGTGCCAGCAAGGGACAGGGGGACACCGGGGAGCTGTTTTTT
TRBJ2-3	.	TRBD1	TRBV5-6	CASSLPTGSSTDTQYF	TGTGCCAGCAGCTTACCGACAGGGAGCAGCACAGATACGCAGTATTTT
TRBJ2-1	.	TRBD2	TRBV5-1	CASTPYPGTSGRNEQFF	TGCGCCAGCACCCCCTACCCGGGGACTAGCGGGAGAAATGAGCAGTTCTTC
TRBJ2-5	.	.	TRBV19	CASSIVYPQETQYF	TGTGCCAGTAGTATAGTGTATCCCCAAGAGACCCAGTACTTC
TRBJ2-5	.	TRBD1	TRBV9	CASSVAAGGFETQYF	TGTGCCAGCAGCGTAGCGGCAGGGGGTTTTGAGACCCAGTACTTC
TRBJ2-7	once	TRBD2	TRBV13	CASSSGTSVYYEQYF	TGTGCCAGCAGCTCGGGGACTAGCGTGTACTACGAGCAGTACTTC
TRBJ2-1	.	.	TRBV7-9	CASSLNLGGYNEQFF	TGTGCCAGCAGCTTAAATTTGGGGGGCTACAATGAGCAGTTCTTC
TRBJ2-7	.	.	TRBV11-1	CASSLYAGPTQIKSYEQYF	TGTGCCAGCAGCTTATATGCAGGTCCCACCCAAATTAAGTCCTACGAGCAGTACTTC
TRBJ2-7	.	TRBD1	TRBV6-5	CASSFDRDSYEQYF	TGTGCCAGCAGTTTCGACCGGGACAGCTACGAGCAGTACTTC
TRBJ2-7	.	TRBD2	TRBV19	CASSVTSVYEQYF	TGTGCCAGTAGTGTGACTAGCGTCTACGAGCAGTACTTC
TRBJ2-1	.	TRBD2	TRBV9	CASSSSGTTYNEQFF	TGTGCCAGCAGCTCCAGCGGGACTACCTACAATGAGCAGTTCTTC
TRBJ2-3	.	TRBD1	TRBV12-5	CASGIADRLDPTDTQYF	TGTGCTAGTGGTATCGCGGACAGGTTAGATCCCACAGATACGCAGTATTTT
TRBJ1-1	once	.	TRBV4-2	CASSQDGVGSTEAFF	TGTGCCAGCAGCCAAGATGGGGTAGGGAGCACTGAAGCTTTCTTT
TRBJ2-3	.	.	TRBV28	CASSSPLGLWGRGTQYF	TGTGCCAGCAGTAGCCCCCTGGGGCTCTGGGGTAGGGGTACGCAGTATTTT
TRBJ2-3	.	.	TRBV30	CAWSLGGRSNTQYF	TGTGCCTGGAGTTTGGGGGGGCGGTCGAATACGCAGTATTTT
TRBJ1-1	.	.	TRBV10-3	CAISEWQMNTEAFF	TGTGCCATCAGTGAGTGGCAGATGAACACTGAAGCTTTCTTT
TRBJ2-1	.	TRBD2	TRBV9	CASSVSGLAGVPGAGNEQFF	TGTGCCAGCAGCGTATCGGGACTAGCGGGAGTTCCGGGGGCGGGCAATGAGCAGTTCTTC